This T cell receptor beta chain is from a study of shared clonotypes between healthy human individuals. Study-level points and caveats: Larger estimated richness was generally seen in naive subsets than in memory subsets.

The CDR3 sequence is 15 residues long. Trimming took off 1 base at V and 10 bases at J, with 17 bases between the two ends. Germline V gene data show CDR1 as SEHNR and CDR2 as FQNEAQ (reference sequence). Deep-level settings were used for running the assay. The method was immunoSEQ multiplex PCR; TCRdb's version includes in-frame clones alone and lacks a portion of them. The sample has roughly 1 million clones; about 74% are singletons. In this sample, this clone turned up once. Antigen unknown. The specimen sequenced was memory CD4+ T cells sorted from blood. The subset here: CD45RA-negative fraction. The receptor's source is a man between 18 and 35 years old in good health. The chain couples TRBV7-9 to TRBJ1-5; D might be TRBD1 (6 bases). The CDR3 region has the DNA TGTGCCAGCAGCTTAGTCGGGCAGGGGCTGGGCCCCCAGCATTTT. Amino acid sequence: CASSLVGQGLGPQHF.